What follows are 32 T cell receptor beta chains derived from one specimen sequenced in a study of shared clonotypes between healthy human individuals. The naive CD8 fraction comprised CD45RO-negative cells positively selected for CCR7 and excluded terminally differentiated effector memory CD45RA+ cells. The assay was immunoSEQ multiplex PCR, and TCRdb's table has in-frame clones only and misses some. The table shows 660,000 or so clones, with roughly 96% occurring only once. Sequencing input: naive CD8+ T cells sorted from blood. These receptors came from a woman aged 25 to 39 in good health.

The DNA for the CDR3 is TGTGCCAGCAGCTTCGCAGCCGGGGAGCTGTTTTTT. Protein product: CASSFAAGELFF. The rearrangement uses TRBV7-6 and TRBJ2-2; D unresolved. V was shortened by 3 bases and J by 6 bases, with 5 bases between the two germline ends. CDR1 and CDR2 from the germline V gene are SGHVS and FNYEAQ. The CDR3 has 12 residues.

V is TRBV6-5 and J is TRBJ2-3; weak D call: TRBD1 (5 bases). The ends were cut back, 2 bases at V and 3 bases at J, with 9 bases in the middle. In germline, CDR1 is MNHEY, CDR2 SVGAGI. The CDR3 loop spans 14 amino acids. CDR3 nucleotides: TGTGCCAGCAGTTACGACCAGGGTACAGATACGCAGTATTTT. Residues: CASSYDQGTDTQYF.

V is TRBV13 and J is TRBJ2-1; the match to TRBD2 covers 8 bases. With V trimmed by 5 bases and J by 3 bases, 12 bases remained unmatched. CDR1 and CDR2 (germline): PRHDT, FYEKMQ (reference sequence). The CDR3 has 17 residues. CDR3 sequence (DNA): TGTGCCAGCAGCCGACTTTGGGCGGGAGGAAGCTACAATGAGCAGTTCTTC. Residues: CASSRLWAGGSYNEQFF. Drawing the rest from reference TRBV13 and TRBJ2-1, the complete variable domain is AAGVIQSPRHLIKEKRETATLKCYPIPRHDTVYWYQQGPGQDPQFLISFYEKMQSDKGSIPDRFSAQQFSDYHSELNMSSLELGDSALYFCASSRLWAGGSYNEQFFGPGTRLTVL.

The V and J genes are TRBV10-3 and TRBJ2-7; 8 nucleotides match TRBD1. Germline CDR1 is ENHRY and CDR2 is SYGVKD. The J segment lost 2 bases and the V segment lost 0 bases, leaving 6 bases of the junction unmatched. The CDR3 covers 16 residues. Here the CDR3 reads CAISESQTGAAYEQYF. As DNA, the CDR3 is TGTGCCATCAGTGAGTCGCAGACAGGGGCCGCCTACGAGCAGTACTTC.

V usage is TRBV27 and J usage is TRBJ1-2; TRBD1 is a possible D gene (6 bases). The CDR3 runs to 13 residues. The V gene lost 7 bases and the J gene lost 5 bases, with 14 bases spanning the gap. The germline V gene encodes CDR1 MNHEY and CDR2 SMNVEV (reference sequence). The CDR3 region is CASKGGTGYGYTF. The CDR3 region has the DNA TGTGCCAGCAAAGGGGGGACGGGATATGGCTACACCTTC.

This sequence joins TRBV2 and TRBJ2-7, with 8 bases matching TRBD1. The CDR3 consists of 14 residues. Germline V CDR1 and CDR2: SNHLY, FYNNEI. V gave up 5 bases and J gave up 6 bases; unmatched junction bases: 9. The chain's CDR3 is CASSYDQGAFEQYF. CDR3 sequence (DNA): TGTGCCAGCAGTTACGATCAGGGGGCTTTCGAGCAGTACTTC.

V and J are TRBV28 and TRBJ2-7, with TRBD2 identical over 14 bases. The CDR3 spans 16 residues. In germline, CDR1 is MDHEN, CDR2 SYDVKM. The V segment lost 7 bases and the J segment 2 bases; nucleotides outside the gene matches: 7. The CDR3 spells CASTGTSGRGAYEQYF. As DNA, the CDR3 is TGTGCCAGCACTGGGACTAGCGGGAGAGGGGCCTACGAGCAGTACTTC. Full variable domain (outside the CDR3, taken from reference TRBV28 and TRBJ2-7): DVKVTQSSRYLVKRTGEKVFLECVQDMDHENMFWYRQDPGLGLRLIYFSYDVKMKEKGDIPEGYSVSREKKERFSLILESASTNQTSMYLCASTGTSGRGAYEQYFGPGTRLTVT.

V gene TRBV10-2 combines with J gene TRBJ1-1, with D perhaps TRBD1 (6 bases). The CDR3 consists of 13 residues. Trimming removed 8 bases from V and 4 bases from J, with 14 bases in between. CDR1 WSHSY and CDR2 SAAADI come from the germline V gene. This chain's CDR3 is CASGSGGITEAFF. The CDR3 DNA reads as TGCGCCAGCGGTTCGGGGGGCATCACTGAAGCTTTCTTT.

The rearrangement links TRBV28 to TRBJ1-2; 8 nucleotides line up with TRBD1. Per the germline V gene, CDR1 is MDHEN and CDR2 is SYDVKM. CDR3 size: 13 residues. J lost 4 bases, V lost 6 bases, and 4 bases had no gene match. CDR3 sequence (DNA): TGTGCCAGCAGACCTACAGGGGGCTATGGCTACACCTTC. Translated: CASRPTGGYGYTF.

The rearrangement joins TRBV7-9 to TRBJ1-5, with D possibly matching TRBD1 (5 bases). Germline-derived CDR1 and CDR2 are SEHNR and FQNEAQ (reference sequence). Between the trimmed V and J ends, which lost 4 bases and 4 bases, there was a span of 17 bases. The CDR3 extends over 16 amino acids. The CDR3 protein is CASSSFIRGENQPQHF. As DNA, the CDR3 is TGTGCCAGCAGCTCTTTTATTAGAGGGGAAAATCAGCCCCAGCATTTT.

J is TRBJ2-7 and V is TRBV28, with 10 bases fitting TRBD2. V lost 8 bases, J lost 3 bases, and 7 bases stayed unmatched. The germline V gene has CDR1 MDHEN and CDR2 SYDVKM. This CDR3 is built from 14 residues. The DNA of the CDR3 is TGTGCCAGCTCTCTAGCGGGAGAGAACTACGAGCAGTACTTC. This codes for CASSLAGENYEQYF.

The DNA of the CDR3 is TGCGCCAGCAGCTTGTTCCGCGAGTCCCGGGGATGGATTGTTGGCTACACCTTC. It translates to CASSLFRESRGWIVGYTF. The chain recombines TRBV5-1 with TRBJ1-2; D unclear. Trimming left V 1 base short and J 7 bases short, with 26 bases between. The CDR3 is 18 amino acids. CDR1 and CDR2 from the germline V gene are SGHRS and YFSETQ.

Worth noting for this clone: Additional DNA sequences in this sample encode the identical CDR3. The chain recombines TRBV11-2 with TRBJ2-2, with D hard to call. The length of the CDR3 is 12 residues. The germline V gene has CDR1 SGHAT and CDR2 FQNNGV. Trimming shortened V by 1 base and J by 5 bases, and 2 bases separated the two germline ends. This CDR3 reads CASSLATGELFF. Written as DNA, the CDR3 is TGTGCCAGCAGCTTAGCAACCGGGGAGCTGTTTTTT.

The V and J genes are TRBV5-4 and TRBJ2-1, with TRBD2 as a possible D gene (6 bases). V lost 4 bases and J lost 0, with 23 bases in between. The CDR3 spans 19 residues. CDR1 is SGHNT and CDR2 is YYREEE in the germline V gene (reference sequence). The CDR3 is CASSLAGGREWSSYNEQFF. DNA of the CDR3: TGTGCCAGCAGCCTGGCTGGCGGTCGGGAGTGGAGCTCCTACAATGAGCAGTTCTTC.

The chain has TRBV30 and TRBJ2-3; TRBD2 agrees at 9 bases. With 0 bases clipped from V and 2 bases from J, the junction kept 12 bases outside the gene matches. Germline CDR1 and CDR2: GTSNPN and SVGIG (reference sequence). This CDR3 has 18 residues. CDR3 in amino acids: CAWSVLWREGPSTDTQYF. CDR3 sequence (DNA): TGTGCCTGGAGTGTACTTTGGCGGGAGGGCCCGTCCACAGATACGCAGTATTTT.

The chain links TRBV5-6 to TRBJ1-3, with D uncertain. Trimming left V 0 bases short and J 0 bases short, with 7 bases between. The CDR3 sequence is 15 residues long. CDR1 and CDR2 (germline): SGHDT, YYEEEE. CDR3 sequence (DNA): TGTGCCAGCAGCTTGGCCCCTAGCTCTGGAAACACCATATATTTT. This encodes CASSLAPSSGNTIYF.

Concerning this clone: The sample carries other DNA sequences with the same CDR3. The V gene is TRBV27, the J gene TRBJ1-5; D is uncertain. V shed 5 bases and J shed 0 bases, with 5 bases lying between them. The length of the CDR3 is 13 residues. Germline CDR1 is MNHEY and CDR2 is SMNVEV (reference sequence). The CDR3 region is CASSAYSNQPQHF. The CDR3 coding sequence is TGTGCCAGCAGTGCATATAGCAATCAGCCCCAGCATTTT.

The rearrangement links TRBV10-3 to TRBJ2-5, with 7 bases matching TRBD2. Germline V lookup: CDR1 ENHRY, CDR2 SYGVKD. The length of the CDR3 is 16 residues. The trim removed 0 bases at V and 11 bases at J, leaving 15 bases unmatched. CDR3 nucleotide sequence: TGTGCCATCAGTGAGTCTGGGAGCGGGGACCTTCGAGAGCAGTACTTC. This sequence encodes CAISESGSGDLREQYF.

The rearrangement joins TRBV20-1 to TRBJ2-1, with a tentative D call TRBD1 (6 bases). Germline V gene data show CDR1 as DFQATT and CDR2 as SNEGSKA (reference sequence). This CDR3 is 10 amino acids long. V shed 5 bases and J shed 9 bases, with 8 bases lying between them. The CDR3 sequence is CSALRGEQFF. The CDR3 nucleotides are TGCAGTGCTCTCAGGGGTGAGCAGTTCTTC.

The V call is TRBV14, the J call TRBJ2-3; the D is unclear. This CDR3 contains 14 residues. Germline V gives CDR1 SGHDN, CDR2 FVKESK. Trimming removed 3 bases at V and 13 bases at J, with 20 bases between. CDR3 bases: TGTGCCAGCAGCCAGGCCGAGGAAGCGATTCCTAAGTATTTT. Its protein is CASSQAEEAIPKYF.

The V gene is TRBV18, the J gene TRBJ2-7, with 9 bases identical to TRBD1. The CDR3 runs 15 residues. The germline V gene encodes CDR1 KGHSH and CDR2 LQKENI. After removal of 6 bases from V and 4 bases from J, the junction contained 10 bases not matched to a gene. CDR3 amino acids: CASSETGTGSYEQYF. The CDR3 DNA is TGTGCCAGCTCCGAGACCGGGACAGGGTCGTACGAGCAGTACTTC.

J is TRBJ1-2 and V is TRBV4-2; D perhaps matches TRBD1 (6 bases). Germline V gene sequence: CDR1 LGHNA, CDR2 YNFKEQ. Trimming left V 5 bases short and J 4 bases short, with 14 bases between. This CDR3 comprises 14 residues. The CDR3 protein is CASSYGGASYGYTF. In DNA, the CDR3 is TGTGCCAGCAGCTATGGGGGGGCGAGCTATGGCTACACCTTC.

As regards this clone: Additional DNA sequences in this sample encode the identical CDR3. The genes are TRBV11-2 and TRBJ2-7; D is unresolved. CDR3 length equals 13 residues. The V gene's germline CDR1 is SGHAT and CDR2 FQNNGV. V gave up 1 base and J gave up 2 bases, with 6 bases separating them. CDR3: CASSLGLTYEQYF. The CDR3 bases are TGTGCCAGCAGCTTAGGTCTCACCTACGAGCAGTACTTC.

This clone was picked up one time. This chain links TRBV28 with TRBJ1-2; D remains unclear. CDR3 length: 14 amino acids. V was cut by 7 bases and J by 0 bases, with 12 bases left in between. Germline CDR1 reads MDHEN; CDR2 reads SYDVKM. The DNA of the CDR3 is TGTGCCAGCACCCCATTGGCAGCTAACTATGGCTACACCTTC. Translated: CASTPLAANYGYTF.

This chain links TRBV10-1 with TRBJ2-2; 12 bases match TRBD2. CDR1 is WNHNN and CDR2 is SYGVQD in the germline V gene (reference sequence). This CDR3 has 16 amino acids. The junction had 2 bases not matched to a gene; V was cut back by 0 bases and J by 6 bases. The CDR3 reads CASSESRLAGAGELFF. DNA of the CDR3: TGCGCCAGCAGTGAGTCCAGACTAGCGGGAGCCGGGGAGCTGTTTTTT.

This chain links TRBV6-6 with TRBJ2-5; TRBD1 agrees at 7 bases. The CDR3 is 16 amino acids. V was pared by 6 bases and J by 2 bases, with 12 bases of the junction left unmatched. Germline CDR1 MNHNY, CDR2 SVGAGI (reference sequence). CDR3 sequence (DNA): TGTGCCAGCAGACATACCGGGACAGAGATACAAGAGACCCAGTACTTC. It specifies CASRHTGTEIQETQYF.

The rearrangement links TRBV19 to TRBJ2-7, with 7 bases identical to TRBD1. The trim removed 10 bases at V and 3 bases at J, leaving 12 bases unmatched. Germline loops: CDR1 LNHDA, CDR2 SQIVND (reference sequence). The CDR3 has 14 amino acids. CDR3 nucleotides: TGTGCCACATCGGAACCTTGGGACAGCTACGAGCAGTACTTC. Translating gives CATSEPWDSYEQYF. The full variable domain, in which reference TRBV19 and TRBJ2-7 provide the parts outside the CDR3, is DGGITQSPKYLFRKEGQNVTLSCEQNLNHDAMYWYRQDPGQGLRLIYYSQIVNDFQKGDIAEGYSVSREKKESFPLTVTSAQKNPTAFYLCATSEPWDSYEQYFGPGTRLTVT.

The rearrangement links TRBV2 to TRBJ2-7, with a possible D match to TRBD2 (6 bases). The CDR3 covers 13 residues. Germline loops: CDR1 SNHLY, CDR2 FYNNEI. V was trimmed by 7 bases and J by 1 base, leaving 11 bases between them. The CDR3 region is CASTGSLSYEQYF. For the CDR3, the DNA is TGTGCCAGCACCGGGAGCCTTTCCTACGAGCAGTACTTC.

The CDR3 loop reads CASSPAGGSYEQYF. The DNA for the CDR3 is TGTGCCAGCTCCCCAGCGGGAGGTTCCTACGAGCAGTACTTC. The rearrangement joins TRBV6-6 to TRBJ2-7; TRBD2 matches 9 bases. Germline-derived CDR1 and CDR2 are MNHNY and SVGAGI (reference sequence). J was trimmed by 1 base and V by 8 bases; bases with no gene match: 6. The CDR3 totals 14 residues.

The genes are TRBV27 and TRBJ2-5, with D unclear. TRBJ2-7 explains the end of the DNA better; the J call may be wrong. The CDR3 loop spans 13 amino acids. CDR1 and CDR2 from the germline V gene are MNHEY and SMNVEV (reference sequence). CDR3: CASSFTGSYEQYF. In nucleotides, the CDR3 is TGTGCCAGCAGTTTTACTGGCTCCTACGAGCAGTACTTC.

The CDR3 protein is CASSVRAGSTDTQYF. Written as DNA, the CDR3 is TGTGCCAGCAGCGTTAGAGCGGGAAGCACAGATACGCAGTATTTT. The V and J genes are TRBV9 and TRBJ2-3; 7 positions agree with TRBD2. Unmatched junction bases numbered 3, after V lost 2 bases and J lost 0 bases. The germline gives CDR1 SGDLS, CDR2 YYNGEE. CDR3 length: 15 amino acids. Using reference TRBV9 and TRBJ2-3 for the parts outside the CDR3, the full variable domain is DSGVTQTPKHLITATGQRVTLRCSPRSGDLSVYWYQQSLDQGLQFLIQYYNGEERAKGNILERFSAQQFPDLHSELNLSSLELGDSALYFCASSVRAGSTDTQYFGPGTRLTVL.

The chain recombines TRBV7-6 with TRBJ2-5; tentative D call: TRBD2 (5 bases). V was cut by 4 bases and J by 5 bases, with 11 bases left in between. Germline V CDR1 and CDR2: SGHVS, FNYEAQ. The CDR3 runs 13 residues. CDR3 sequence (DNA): TGTGCCAGCAGCTACTCTAGCTGGGAGACCCAGTACTTC. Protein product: CASSYSSWETQYF.